Listed below are T cell receptor beta chains from one sample, sequenced in a study of CD8+ T cells in alopecia areata. Measured with immunoSEQ multiplex PCR; TCRdb has only the in-frame clones, and not every one. The table has some 96,000 clones, 60% to 65% seen once; the top ten hold about 14%. This sample comprised CD8+ T cells sorted from blood, obtained at week 4, from a patient treated with tofacitinib. All receptors come from a human donor with alopecia areata. Both conserved end residues are part of each CDR3. A D gene is named only where the DNA matches it firmly. Clone size appears in some rows only: once, few, many, or a class for an expanded clone.

clone size	J gene	V gene	D gene	CDR3 protein	CDR3 DNA
.	TRBJ2-1	TRBV5-6	TRBD1	CASSGRDRAKFF	TGTGCCAGCAGCGGCCGGGACAGGGCGAAGTTCTTC
.	TRBJ1-2	TRBV4-3	.	CASSQEGGYTF	TGCGCCAGCAGCCAAGAGGGTGGCTACACCTTC
few	TRBJ2-7	TRBV27	TRBD2	CASSYSGGYEQYF	TGTGCCAGCAGTTACTCGGGAGGGTACGAGCAGTACTTC
.	TRBJ1-3	TRBV5-1	.	CASSLDGSGNTIYF	TGCGCCAGCAGCTTGGATGGATCTGGAAACACCATATATTTT
.	TRBJ2-7	TRBV30	TRBD1	CAWGMGQGIYEQYF	TGTGCCTGGGGGATGGGACAGGGTATTTACGAGCAGTACTTC
.	TRBJ1-5	TRBV6-5	.	CASSYHSNQPQHF	TGTGCCAGCAGTTACCATAGCAATCAGCCCCAGCATTTT
.	TRBJ2-3	TRBV6-5	.	CASSYRGRSSTDTQYF	TGTGCCAGCAGTTACCGGGGGAGATCTAGCACAGATACGCAGTATTTT
.	TRBJ2-7	TRBV11-2	.	CASSLGGGLYEQYF	TGTGCCAGCAGCTTAGGTGGGGGGCTCTACGAGCAGTACTTC
.	TRBJ1-2	TRBV7-9	TRBD1	CASSHTTGTYGYTF	TGTGCCAGCAGCCATACGACAGGGACCTATGGCTACACCTTC
.	TRBJ2-7	TRBV30	TRBD1	CAWSEGTGEKREQYF	TGTGCCTGGAGTGAGGGGACAGGGGAGAAACGCGAGCAGTACTTC
.	TRBJ2-1	TRBV4-3	.	CASSQSIGMYNEQFF	TGCGCCAGCAGCCAGTCGATCGGAATGTACAATGAGCAGTTCTTC